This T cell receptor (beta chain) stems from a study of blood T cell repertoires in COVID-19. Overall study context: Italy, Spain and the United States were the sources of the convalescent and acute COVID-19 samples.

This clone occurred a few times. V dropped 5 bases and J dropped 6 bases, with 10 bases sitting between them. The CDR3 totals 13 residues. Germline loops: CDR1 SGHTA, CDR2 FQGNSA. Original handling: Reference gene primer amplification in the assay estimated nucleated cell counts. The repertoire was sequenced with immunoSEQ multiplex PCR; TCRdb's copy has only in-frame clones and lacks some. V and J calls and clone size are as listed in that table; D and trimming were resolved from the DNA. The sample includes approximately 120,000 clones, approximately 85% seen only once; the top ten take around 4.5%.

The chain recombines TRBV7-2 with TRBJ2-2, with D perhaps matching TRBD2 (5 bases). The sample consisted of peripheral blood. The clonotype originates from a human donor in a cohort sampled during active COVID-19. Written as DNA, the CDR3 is TGTGCCAGCAGCCGCAGAGGGCCCGGGGAGCTGTTTTTT. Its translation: CASSRRGPGELFF.